A selection of T cell receptor beta chains follows, all from one sample in a study of blood T cell repertoires in COVID-19. Repertoires were generated with immunoSEQ multiplex PCR, while TCRdb's copy carries only in-frame clones and drops some. This sample has fewer than 100,000 clones; about 87% occur once, and the top ten carry 15%. Source material: peripheral blood. The receptors derive from a human donor in a cohort sampled during active COVID-19. Both conserved end residues are part of each CDR3. Fields, in order: CDR3 protein, CDR3 DNA, D gene, J gene, V gene, clone size. The D gene is left open where the match is weak. A clone size is listed for some rows: how often the clone was seen (once, few, many), or a class if it is expanded.

CDR3: CASKPTGFSGNTIYF
DNA: TGTGCCAGTAAGCCAACAGGATTCTCTGGAAACACCATATATTTT
D: NA
J: TRBJ1-3
V: TRBV19
size: NA

CDR3: CATSATGNTEAFF
DNA: TGTGCCACCAGCGCGACAGGGAACACTGAAGCTTTCTTT
D: NA
J: TRBJ1-1
V: TRBV15
size: NA

CDR3: CASSQGRMTNEKLFF
DNA: TGTGCCAGCAGCCAAGGGCGGATGACTAATGAAAAACTGTTTTTT
D: NA
J: TRBJ1-4
V: TRBV4-2
size: NA

CDR3: CASSSTLGDRYYGYTF
DNA: TGTGCCAGCAGCTCTACACTGGGAGACCGGTACTATGGCTACACCTTC
D: NA
J: TRBJ1-2
V: TRBV7-9
size: NA

CDR3: CASSLDPLPVTEAFF
DNA: TGTGCCAGCAGCTTAGATCCCCTACCCGTCACTGAAGCTTTCTTT
D: NA
J: TRBJ1-1
V: TRBV7-9
size: NA

CDR3: CASTTTSSGGEQFF
DNA: TGTGCCAGCACGACGACTAGCTCCGGAGGTGAGCAGTTCTTC
D: TRBD2
J: TRBJ2-1
V: TRBV18
size: NA

CDR3: CASSQGGQIETQYF
DNA: TGTGCCAGCAGCCAAGGAGGACAGATAGAGACCCAGTACTTC
D: NA
J: TRBJ2-5
V: TRBV7-3
size: NA

CDR3: CASSTGFDQPQHF
DNA: TGCGCCAGCAGTACAGGGTTCGATCAGCCCCAGCATTTT
D: NA
J: TRBJ1-5
V: TRBV4-1
size: NA

CDR3: CASSLAIPSGRGGTQYF
DNA: TGTGCCAGCAGCTTAGCGATCCCAAGCGGGAGGGGCGGTACGCAGTATTTT
D: TRBD2
J: TRBJ2-3
V: TRBV7-2
size: NA

CDR3: CASSGTDGYTF
DNA: TGTGCCAGTTCCGGGACAGATGGCTACACCTTC
D: TRBD1
J: TRBJ1-2
V: TRBV28
size: NA

CDR3: CASSETGTGGDYGYTF
DNA: TGCGCCAGCAGCGAAACCGGGACAGGGGGGGACTATGGCTACACCTTC
D: TRBD1
J: TRBJ1-2
V: TRBV5-1
size: NA

CDR3: CASSFWTGGLETYTF
DNA: TGTGCCAGCAGTTTCTGGACAGGGGGTCTTGAAACCTACACCTTC
D: TRBD1
J: TRBJ1-2
V: TRBV27
size: NA

CDR3: CASSYFGGSQETQYF
DNA: TGTGCCAGCAGTTACTTTGGCGGGTCTCAAGAGACCCAGTACTTC
D: NA
J: TRBJ2-5
V: TRBV6-5
size: NA

CDR3: CASNKRSSYEQYF
DNA: TGTGCCAGCAACAAGCGGAGCTCCTACGAGCAGTACTTC
D: NA
J: TRBJ2-7
V: TRBV5-5
size: NA

CDR3: CASSLPGGNDSPLHF
DNA: TGCGCCAGCAGCTTGCCAGGGGGCAACGATTCACCCCTCCACTTT
D: TRBD1
J: TRBJ1-6
V: TRBV5-1
size: few

CDR3: CASSFTGYNSPLHF
DNA: TGTGCCAGCAGTTTTACAGGTTATAATTCACCCCTCCACTTT
D: NA
J: TRBJ1-6
V: TRBV27
size: NA